The subject of this entry is one T cell receptor (beta chain). Its antigen is currently unknown. This sample is part of a study of cytomegalovirus exposure and HLA in healthy donors. Study as a whole: From donors who were HLA-typed, an early data release held 80 million to 95 million unique TCRs. In terms of ancestry, the Caucasian-associated cluster contained roughly 81% of the roughly 400 genotyped donors.

Losses at the gene ends were 3 bases for V and 2 bases for J; bases not matched to a gene: 2. Germline lookup yields CDR1 SGHNT and CDR2 YYREEE (reference sequence). The CDR3 loop spans 15 amino acids. General study results and limits: Prior analysis indicated that the majority of TCR beta V segments exhibited productivity approximately 87% or approximately 30% of the time. Researchers reported from a later analysis that most CMV-associated TCR beta chains appeared HLA-restricted.

Primers for the PCR totalled 60 Vbeta and 13 Jbeta. Data came from immunoSEQ multiplex PCR; TCRdb stores just in-frame clones and leaves some out. The sample has roughly 110,000 clones, 70% to 80% seen once. This rearrangement joins TRBV5-4 to TRBJ2-1; 10 bases match TRBD1. This TCR was sampled from a boy between 10 and 17 years old in good health and CMV-seronegative. The specimen was PBMCs. The CDR3 sequence: CASSSGQGAYNEQFF. In DNA form, the CDR3 reads TGTGCCAGCAGCTCCGGACAGGGGGCCTACAATGAGCAGTTCTTC.